This T cell receptor beta chain is drawn from a study of T cell responses to AZD1222 COVID-19 vaccine. General study findings and limits: Repertoire sampling occurred only after the peak T cell response.

The repertoire was sequenced with immunoSEQ multiplex PCR; TCRdb's copy has only in-frame clones and lacks some. Of roughly 120,000 clones listed, approximately 90% were seen once; the top ten hold 7.1%. Timing groups of about 4 and about 12 weeks for second doses were pooled. Germline V lookup: CDR1 SGHRS, CDR2 YFSETQ. The CDR3 consists of 14 residues. V lost 4 bases and J 0 bases, leaving 11 bases between the germline ends. Turning to this clone: Its antigen remains unknown.

The TCR sequence derives from an adult who received the AZD1222 COVID-19 vaccine. Sequencing used peripheral blood, obtained 28 days after the second AZD1222 dose. The J gene is TRBJ2-7, the V gene TRBV5-1; D is possibly TRBD1 or TRBD2 (5 bases each). The CDR3 spells CASSGTGASYEQYF. The CDR3 DNA sequence: TGCGCCAGCAGCGGGACCGGGGCCTCCTACGAGCAGTACTTC.